This T cell receptor beta chain is drawn from a study of cytomegalovirus exposure and HLA in healthy donors. This clone was recorded only once. Generated by immunoSEQ multiplex PCR, the TCRdb table keeps only in-frame clones and is missing some. The data contain hundreds of thousands of clones, about nine tenths of them singletons. The CDR3 loop spans 15 amino acids. V dropped 1 base and J dropped 4; count of bases not matched to a gene: 6. CDR1 and CDR2 from the germline V gene are SGHTA and FQGNSA. Sequenced: PBMCs. The chain is built from TRBV7-2 and TRBJ1-1, with 7 bases aligning to TRBD1. The receptor's source is a woman between 18 and 29 years old in good health and CMV-seronegative. The CDR3 coding sequence is TGTGCCAGCAGCTTAGAGCGGAGACAGGGCACTGAAGCTTTCTTT. This sequence encodes CASSLERRQGTEAFF.